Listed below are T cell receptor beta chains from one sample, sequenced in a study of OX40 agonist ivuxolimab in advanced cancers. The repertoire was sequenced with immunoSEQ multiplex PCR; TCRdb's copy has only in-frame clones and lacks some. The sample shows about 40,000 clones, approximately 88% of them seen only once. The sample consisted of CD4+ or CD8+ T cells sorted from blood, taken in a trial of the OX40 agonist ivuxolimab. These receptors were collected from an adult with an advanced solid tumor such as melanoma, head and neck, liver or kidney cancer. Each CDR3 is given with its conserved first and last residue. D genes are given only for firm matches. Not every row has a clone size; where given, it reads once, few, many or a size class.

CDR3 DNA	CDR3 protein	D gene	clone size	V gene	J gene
TGTGCCAGCAGTTATAGGGGCTCCTACGAGCAGTACTTC	CASSYRGSYEQYF	NA	NA	TRBV6-5	TRBJ2-7
TGTGCCAGCAGCGTAGAGATGGGGCGCGGAGGGAACACTGAAGCTTTCTTT	CASSVEMGRGGNTEAFF	NA	NA	TRBV9	TRBJ1-1
TGTGCCAGCAGCCGAGGAGGGGCCCAGCATTTT	CASSRGGAQHF	NA	NA	TRBV13	TRBJ1-5
TGTGCCAGCAGCTTAGAGAAGGTTCCCCTATACGAGCAGTACTTC	CASSLEKVPLYEQYF	NA	once	TRBV7-6	TRBJ2-7
TGTGCCAGCAGTCCACCAGGGACAGCCACCTACGAGCAGTACTTC	CASSPPGTATYEQYF	TRBD1	NA	TRBV6-5	TRBJ2-7
TGTGCCATACCGGGACAGGGTGTCGACGAGCAGTACTTC	CAIPGQGVDEQYF	TRBD1	NA	TRBV2	TRBJ2-7
TGCAGCGTTGTTCCGGGACTAGCGAACTACGAGCAGTACTTC	CSVVPGLANYEQYF	TRBD2	NA	TRBV29-1	TRBJ2-7
TGTGCCAGCAGCAAAGGGGAGAGGGGGCAGGGTGGCTACACCTTC	CASSKGERGQGGYTF	NA	NA	TRBV21-1	TRBJ1-2
TGTGCCAGCAGCTCGACCGGAGGGGAGGACGAGCAGTACTTC	CASSSTGGEDEQYF	NA	NA	TRBV9	TRBJ2-7
TGTGCCAGCAGTGCGCACTACGAGCAGTACTTC	CASSAHYEQYF	NA	NA	TRBV25-1	TRBJ2-7
TGTGCCAGCAGCGTAGACGCCGGGTCCAATGAGCAGTTCTTC	CASSVDAGSNEQFF	NA	NA	TRBV9	TRBJ2-1
TGTGCCAGCAGTGAAGCGCTGGGGGCCGAGAGCTCCTACGAGCAGTACTTC	CASSEALGAESSYEQYF	NA	NA	TRBV6-1	TRBJ2-7
TGTGCCAGCAGCCAAGACAGGACTAGCGGGTACGAGCAGTACTTC	CASSQDRTSGYEQYF	TRBD2	NA	TRBV4-2	TRBJ2-7
TGTGCCACCAGCAAAGACAGGGGGCGGGCGGAAAAACTGTTTTTT	CATSKDRGRAEKLFF	TRBD1	NA	TRBV15	TRBJ1-4
TGTGCCAGCAGCGTGACTCAGGGTATTAATGAAAAACTGTTTTTT	CASSVTQGINEKLFF	NA	NA	TRBV9	TRBJ1-4
TGTGCCAGCAGCGTAGGGGAAGGGGGGATAACTGAAGCTTTCTTT	CASSVGEGGITEAFF	NA	NA	TRBV9	TRBJ1-1